The 19 T cell receptor beta chains reported below all come from one sample, sequenced in a study of cytomegalovirus exposure and HLA in healthy donors. With 60 Vbeta and 13 Jbeta primers, the PCR was carried out. Measured with immunoSEQ multiplex PCR; TCRdb has only the in-frame clones, and not every one. The profile shows roughly 200,000 clones, 80% to 90% of them singletons. The sequencing sample was made of PBMCs. These receptors were collected from a man aged 35 to 55 in good health and CMV-seropositive.

V and J are TRBV6-4 and TRBJ1-2, with TRBD1 matching over 8 bases. Germline V gene lookup returns CDR1 MRHNA and CDR2 SNTAGT. The V gene end was trimmed by 8 bases and the J gene end by 8 bases; junction bases not matched to a gene: 13. The CDR3 is made up of 14 amino acids. In DNA, the CDR3 is TGTGCCAGCGGACTTGGAGGACAGGGCGGCGGCTACACCTTC. Translated: CASGLGGQGGGYTF.

The rearrangement links TRBV30 to TRBJ1-2; 8 bases map to TRBD1. This CDR3 has 12 amino acids. With 5 bases clipped from V and 3 bases from J, the junction kept 2 bases outside the gene matches. Germline CDR1 is GTSNPN and CDR2 is SVGIG (reference sequence). In nucleotides, the CDR3 is TGTGCCTGGGACAGGGGTGACTATGGCTACACCTTC. This encodes CAWDRGDYGYTF.

The gene calls are TRBV5-1 and TRBJ1-1; D is unclear. Germline loops: CDR1 SGHRS, CDR2 YFSETQ. The CDR3 extends over 14 amino acids. V lost 4 bases and J 0 bases, leaving 10 bases between the germline ends. The CDR3 DNA is TGCGCCAGCAGCATCTTTAGAATGAACACTGAAGCTTTCTTT. Encoded protein: CASSIFRMNTEAFF.

V is TRBV4-3 and J is TRBJ2-6; no clear D gene. V lost 0 bases and J 2 bases, leaving 8 bases between the germline ends. Germline assignment: CDR1 LGHNA and CDR2 YSLEER. The CDR3 is made up of 16 amino acids. CDR3 coding DNA: TGCGCCAGCAGCCAAGAGGGCCGGACTGGGGCCAACGTCCTGACTTTC. This gives the protein CASSQEGRTGANVLTF.

The rearrangement uses TRBV7-2 and TRBJ1-5, with 11 bases aligning to TRBD1. After removal of 7 bases from V and 4 bases from J, the junction contained 3 bases not matched to a gene. The CDR3 covers 14 residues. The germline V gene encodes CDR1 SGHTA and CDR2 FQGNSA. The CDR3 sequence: CASTRDRGNQPQHF. CDR3 DNA: TGTGCCAGCACCCGGGACAGGGGGAATCAGCCCCAGCATTTT.

This chain joins TRBV4-2 and TRBJ2-7; 10 bases line up with TRBD1. Germline V gene sequence: CDR1 LGHNA, CDR2 YNFKEQ. The CDR3 length is 15 residues. With V trimmed by 3 bases and J by 5 bases, 7 bases remained unmatched. CDR3 loop: CASSQHAGQGNEQYF. DNA for the CDR3: TGTGCCAGCAGCCAGCACGCGGGACAGGGGAACGAGCAGTACTTC.

The rearrangement joins TRBV5-1 to TRBJ1-1, with 8 bases lining up with TRBD1. V shed 4 bases and J 5 bases; nucleotides not matched to a gene: 4. The CDR3 length is 13 residues. Germline CDR1 SGHRS, CDR2 YFSETQ. The CDR3 DNA sequence: TGCGCCAGCAGCACAGGGGGTAGGACTGAAGCTTTCTTT. This encodes CASSTGGRTEAFF.

The chain links TRBV27 to TRBJ2-2, with 11 bases lining up with TRBD2. Trimming cost V 0 bases and J 6 bases; bases outside gene matches: 0. This CDR3 is 15 amino acids long. Germline assignment: CDR1 MNHEY and CDR2 SMNVEV (reference sequence). DNA of the CDR3: TGTGCCAGCAGTTTATCACTAGCGGGAGCCGGGGAGCTGTTTTTT. This sequence encodes CASSLSLAGAGELFF.

The genes are TRBV7-9 and TRBJ2-1; 9 bases map to TRBD2. The germline V gene encodes CDR1 SEHNR and CDR2 FQNEAQ (reference sequence). V dropped 6 bases and J dropped 9; count of bases not matched to a gene: 9. This CDR3 has 14 amino acids. CDR3: CASRPRGRGVEQFF. The CDR3 bases are TGTGCCAGCAGACCCCGCGGGAGGGGCGTTGAGCAGTTCTTC. Drawing the rest from reference TRBV7-9 and TRBJ2-1, the complete variable domain is DTGVSQNPRHKITKRGQNVTFRCDPISEHNRLYWYRQTLGQGPEFLTYFQNEAQLEKSRLLSDRFSAERPKGSFSTLEIQRTEQGDSAMYLCASRPRGRGVEQFFGPGTRLTVL.

The V gene is TRBV11-2, the J gene TRBJ2-3, with TRBD2 matching 13 bases. The CDR3 is made up of 19 amino acids. Germline lookup yields CDR1 SGHAT and CDR2 FQNNGV. V trimming: 5 bases; J trimming: 1 base; junction bases outside the gene matches: 12. CDR3 nucleotides: TGTGCCAGCAGCCCGCGGACTAGCGGGAGTAGGCGGGGCACAGATACGCAGTATTTT. Its translation: CASSPRTSGSRRGTDTQYF.

Here the CDR3 DNA reads TGTGCCAGCAATCCGCAACAGGTCGGCTATGGCTACACCTTC. Protein product: CASNPQQVGYGYTF. V usage is TRBV6-6 and J usage is TRBJ1-2; TRBD1 might be the D (5 bases). Trimming took 7 bases from V and 4 from J, leaving 16 bases between them. The CDR3 sequence is 14 residues long. In germline, CDR1 is MNHNY, CDR2 SVGAGI (reference sequence).

The chain has TRBV7-2 and TRBJ2-5; maybe TRBD1 (6 bases). CDR3 length equals 12 residues. V was trimmed by 6 bases and J by 5 bases, leaving 10 bases between them. The germline CDR1 and CDR2 sequences are SGHTA and FQGNSA. CDR3: CASSQDRETQYF. CDR3 sequence (DNA): TGTGCCAGCAGTCAAGACAGGGAGACCCAGTACTTC.

The genes are TRBV25-1 and TRBJ1-2; 9 bases are shared with TRBD1. Germline V lookup: CDR1 MGHDK, CDR2 SYGVNS. The CDR3 contains 12 residues. V was pared by 8 bases and J by 8 bases, with 6 bases of the junction left unmatched. The CDR3 is CASSWTGDGYTF. In DNA, the CDR3 is TGTGCCAGCTCCTGGACAGGGGACGGCTACACCTTC.

This clone occurred a few times. The V call is TRBV5-4, the J call TRBJ1-2; 7 bases are a match to TRBD1. With 4 bases clipped from V and 4 bases from J, the junction kept 7 bases outside the gene matches. The germline V gene has CDR1 SGHNT and CDR2 YYREEE (reference sequence). The CDR3 contains 14 residues. The CDR3 DNA is TGTGCCAGCAGCCCGGGACAGCTTAGCTATGGCTACACCTTC. Protein product: CASSPGQLSYGYTF.

The rearrangement uses TRBV12-2 and TRBJ1-4; the DNA was not compared with TRBD1, the D call given in the table. TRBV12-2 is a pseudogene locus. The CDR3 covers 17 residues. The CDR3 protein is CASRSPGRQGAEEKLFF. CDR3 bases: TGTGCAAGTCGCTCCCCGGGGCGACAGGGGGCCGAGGAAAAACTGTTTTTT.

The chain is built from TRBV7-9 and TRBJ2-3; 7 bases fit TRBD2. Germline V lookup: CDR1 SEHNR, CDR2 FQNEAQ (reference sequence). The CDR3 runs 16 residues. Trimming took 5 bases from V and 4 from J; bases not matched to a gene: 12. CDR3 bases: TGTGCCAGCAGCCTATGGGGCGGGAGTGGCGCAGATACGCAGTATTTT. Its protein product is CASSLWGGSGADTQYF.

The J gene is TRBJ1-1, the V gene TRBV28; no reliable D call. The CDR3 has 12 amino acids. Trimming took 6 bases from V and 7 from J, leaving 12 bases between them. Germline loops: CDR1 MDHEN, CDR2 SYDVKM. In DNA form, the CDR3 reads TGTGCCAGCAGCAGGACGGGGAGTGAAGCTTTCTTT. It yields the protein CASSRTGSEAFF. The full variable domain, with the rest looked up from reference TRBV28 and TRBJ1-1, is DVKVTQSSRYLVKRTGEKVFLECVQDMDHENMFWYRQDPGLGLRLIYFSYDVKMKEKGDIPEGYSVSREKKERFSLILESASTNQTSMYLCASSRTGSEAFFGQGTRLTVV.

V is TRBV30 and J is TRBJ1-1; no definite D call. CDR1 and CDR2 (germline): GTSNPN, SVGIG (reference sequence). Trimming stripped 3 bases from V and 4 bases from J, with 12 bases between. The CDR3 spans 13 residues. The CDR3 nucleotides read TGTGCCTGGAGCGGCAGGTTAGGCACTGAAGCTTTCTTT. It translates to CAWSGRLGTEAFF.

The chain has TRBV5-8 and TRBJ1-5; 7 bases are a match to TRBD1. Germline V CDR1 and CDR2: SGHTS, YDEGEE. CDR3 length equals 14 residues. V lost 2 bases, J lost 1 base, and 0 bases stayed unmatched. CDR3 sequence reads: CASSFRGSNQPQHF. CDR3 DNA sequence: TGTGCCAGCAGCTTCAGGGGGAGCAATCAGCCCCAGCATTTT.